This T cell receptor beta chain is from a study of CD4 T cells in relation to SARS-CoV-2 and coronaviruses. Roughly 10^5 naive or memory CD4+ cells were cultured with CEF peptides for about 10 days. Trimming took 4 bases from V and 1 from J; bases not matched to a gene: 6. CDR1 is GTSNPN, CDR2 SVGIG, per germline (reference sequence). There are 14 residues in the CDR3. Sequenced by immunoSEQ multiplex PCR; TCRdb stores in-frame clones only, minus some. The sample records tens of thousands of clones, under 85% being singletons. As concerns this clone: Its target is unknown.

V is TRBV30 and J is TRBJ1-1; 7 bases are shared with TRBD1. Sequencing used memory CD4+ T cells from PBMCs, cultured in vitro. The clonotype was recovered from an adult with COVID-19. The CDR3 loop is CAWNPGQPNTEAFF. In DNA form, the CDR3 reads TGTGCCTGGAACCCGGGACAGCCGAACACTGAAGCTTTCTTT.